This TCR beta chain was recorded in a study of long-term antiretroviral therapy in people with HIV. Findings and limits, study-wide: Pre-ART expanded TRB clones stayed dominant throughout, though often decreasing after ART. Diversity increased after ART yet remained lower than in transplant donor controls. ART adherence, viral resistance and therapy changes were not recorded. Controls showed broader CDR3 length ranges than did the HIV repertoires.

About this clone: Its antigen is not known.

Running of the v3.0 immunoSEQ assay took place at survey level. Repertoires were generated with immunoSEQ multiplex PCR, while TCRdb's copy carries only in-frame clones and drops some. The table lists more than 20,000 clones, around 81% of them singletons. CDR1 and CDR2 from the germline V gene are SGHTS and YDEGEE. CDR3 size: 14 residues. V dropped 4 bases and J dropped 2 bases, with 12 bases sitting between them. This clonotype was obtained from a man between 18 and 35 years old with HIV. V usage is TRBV5-8 and J usage is TRBJ2-5; tentative D call: TRBD1 (6 bases). Sample: unsorted PBMCs, taken roughly 4 years after starting antiretroviral therapy. The CDR3 sequence is CASSETGLQETQYF. For the CDR3, the DNA is TGTGCCAGCAGCGAAACAGGGCTACAAGAGACCCAGTACTTC.